The sequence of this TCR beta chain was determined in a study of cytomegalovirus exposure and HLA in healthy donors. Per germline, CDR1 SGDLS and CDR2 YYNGEE. The CDR3 spans 16 residues. V was clipped by 0 bases and J by 2 bases, with 13 bases between them. Primers: 60 Vbeta forward and 13 Jbeta reverse. The protocol was immunoSEQ multiplex PCR, while the TCRdb copy is restricted to in-frame clones and leaves out a portion. The sample consists of about 280,000 clones, roughly 90% of them appearing once. The chain uses TRBV9 and TRBJ2-3, with a possible D match to TRBD2 (6 bases). This TCR was sampled from a woman aged 18 to 35 in good health and CMV-seronegative. The sample was PBMCs. CDR3 nucleotide sequence: TGTGCCAGCAGCGTAGAGGCGGGGACGTACACAGATACGCAGTATTTT. This translates into CASSVEAGTYTDTQYF.